These T cell receptor beta chains were read from a single sample in a study of blood T cell repertoires in COVID-19. Sequencing used immunoSEQ multiplex PCR; TCRdb keeps in-frame clones, though not all of them. In the table there are nearly 25,000 clones, 81% of which are singletons. Sequencing was performed on peripheral blood. These receptors all come from a man between 65 and 85 years old with acute or convalescent COVID-19. Both conserved end residues are part of each CDR3. Clone size is given for some rows only: seen once, a few or many times, or a class if the clone is expanded.

j_call	clone_size	v_call	cdr3_aa
TRBJ1-5	once	TRBV2	CASSRDQPQHF
TRBJ1-5	few	TRBV6-6	CASSLTGDRQPQHF
TRBJ2-2	-	TRBV10-3	CAISESLAGGIANTGELFF
TRBJ2-7	-	TRBV10-3	CAISETGTSGSSYEQYF
TRBJ1-5	medium-sized	TRBV2	CASGGQGDQPQHF
TRBJ1-1	-	TRBV2	CASSRQENTEAFF
TRBJ1-1	-	TRBV19	CASSATGSTEAFF
TRBJ2-3	-	TRBV4-3	CASSPLTGGTDTQYF
TRBJ2-5	-	TRBV18	CASSPRTSGRGETQYF
TRBJ2-2	once	TRBV9	CASSVSQGDTGELFF
TRBJ1-1	-	TRBV7-7	CASSLDRGTKAFF
TRBJ2-5	-	TRBV3-1/TRBV3-2	CASSQVIPRDRNGETQYF
TRBJ1-5	-	TRBV18	CASSPGQGRNQPQHF
TRBJ1-4	-	TRBV7-9	CASSLVSGGGNEKLFF
TRBJ1-5	-	TRBV30	CAWKSEYSNQPQHF
TRBJ2-6	-	TRBV9	CASSASGANVLTF
TRBJ2-1	-	TRBV30	CAWNAGLGRGLREQFF
TRBJ1-5	few	TRBV9	CASSPGGGEVQPQHF
TRBJ1-5	-	TRBV2	CASSTSTGVWPSNQPQHF
TRBJ1-2	-	TRBV7-2	CASSTDRGPYGYTF
TRBJ1-2	-	TRBV18	CASSPTGRGYTF
TRBJ1-2	-	TRBV7-2	CASSPDRGPYGYTF
TRBJ2-3	-	TRBV7-9	CASSPSGGVADTQYF
TRBJ2-3	-	TRBV5-8	CASSRLAGSNTQYF
TRBJ1-6	-	TRBV21-1	CASSTLGTGANNSPLHF
TRBJ2-5	-	TRBV10-3	CAIREGGGETQYF
TRBJ2-5	-	TRBV5-4	CASSLWASSHEAQYF
TRBJ2-5	-	TRBV7-9	CASSPGHDPQETQYF
TRBJ2-4	-	TRBV19	CASSIEENQYF
TRBJ1-1	once	TRBV5-1	CASSTGQGGMNTEAFF
TRBJ1-6	-	TRBV5-1	CASSPGDLGLVFSPLHF
TRBJ2-1	-	TRBV7-2	CASKGASGRMDEQFF
TRBJ1-5	few	TRBV19	CASNRDRFYQPQHF
TRBJ2-3	-	TRBV24-1	CATSEAGHTDTQYF
TRBJ1-5	-	TRBV19	CASDPTGGNQPQHF
TRBJ1-5	-	TRBV18	CASSLVDRGRGVGNQPQHF